The 22 T cell receptor beta chains given below trace back to one sample, sequenced in a study of T cell responses to AZD1222 COVID-19 vaccine. Clones were sequenced by immunoSEQ multiplex PCR, and TCRdb holds only the in-frame ones, with some missing. The repertoire holds some 140,000 clones, with approximately 90% as singletons. The specimen comprised peripheral blood, sampled on day 0 of AZD1222 vaccination. The receptors originated from an adult in good health.

The chain employs TRBV27 and TRBJ2-3; unclear D gene. The length of the CDR3 is 12 residues. Trimming cost V 2 bases and J 4 bases, with 4 bases left between them. Germline values: CDR1 MNHEY, CDR2 SMNVEV (reference sequence). DNA for the CDR3: TGTGCCAGCAGTTTAACCGCAGATACGCAGTATTTT. Translated, it gives CASSLTADTQYF.

The chain recombines TRBV28 with TRBJ2-5; D gene uncertain. CDR1 is MDHEN and CDR2 is SYDVKM in the germline V gene. The CDR3 extends over 14 amino acids. V shed 7 bases and J shed 5 bases, with 17 bases lying between them. The CDR3 bases are TGTGCCAGCACTCGACCGGCAGGCAGCGAGACCCAGTACTTC. Its protein product is CASTRPAGSETQYF.

The table lists this clone with many counts. The J gene is TRBJ1-6, the V gene TRBV6-5; no reliable D call. Trimming took 7 bases from V and 0 from J, leaving 10 bases between them. This CDR3 has 15 residues. The V gene's germline CDR1 is MNHEY and CDR2 SVGAGI. In DNA form, the CDR3 reads TGTGCCAGCACATCGACCTTCTCCTATAATTCACCCCTCCACTTT. Encoded protein: CASTSTFSYNSPLHF.

This clone appeared a single time. CDR3 residues: CASSLDIRGGASTGELFF. Written as DNA, the CDR3 is TGTGCCAGCAGCTTAGATATTCGCGGGGGGGCCAGTACCGGGGAGCTGTTTTTT. This chain links TRBV7-2 with TRBJ2-2; 9 positions match TRBD2. Germline V lookup: CDR1 SGHTA, CDR2 FQGNSA. The CDR3 runs to 18 residues. V lost 1 base and J lost 5; bases outside the gene matches: 11.

The J gene is TRBJ1-2, the V gene TRBV6-5; D is unresolved. Trimming pared 7 bases from V and 4 bases from J, leaving 13 bases between. The CDR3 has 13 amino acids. Germline V gene lookup returns CDR1 MNHEY and CDR2 SVGAGI. The CDR3 protein is CASIPDRIYGYTF. CDR3 nucleotides: TGTGCCAGCATCCCCGACCGGATCTATGGCTACACCTTC.

This CDR3 reads CASSPPGDPLGSEQFF. In DNA, the CDR3 is TGTGCCAGCAGCCCCCCAGGGGACCCTCTAGGGAGTGAGCAGTTCTTC. This chain connects TRBV3-1 (or the pseudogene TRBV3-2) to TRBJ2-1; a possible D gene is TRBD1 (6 bases). The CDR3 extends over 16 amino acids. Germline-derived CDR1 and CDR2 are LGHDT and YNNKEL (reference sequence). Trimming removed 4 bases at V and 9 bases at J, with 22 bases between.

This chain links TRBV28 with TRBJ1-5; TRBD1 might be the D (5 bases). CDR1 and CDR2 (germline): MDHEN, SYDVKM. The CDR3 loop spans 15 amino acids. V was pared by 6 bases and J by 1 base, with 13 bases between. Here the CDR3 reads CASRSGRRSNQPQHF. The DNA for the CDR3 is TGTGCCAGCAGATCGGGACGGAGAAGCAATCAGCCCCAGCATTTT.

This clone has just a few counts. The CDR3, as DNA: TGTGCCAGCAGTTTACTAGGGCAACAATATAATTCACCCCTCCACTTT. It codes for CASSLLGQQYNSPLHF. The chain combines TRBV28 with TRBJ1-6; D call uncertain. V dropped 2 bases and J dropped 4 bases, with 12 bases sitting between them. The length of the CDR3 is 16 residues. CDR1 and CDR2 (germline): MDHEN, SYDVKM. Full variable domain (missing parts from reference TRBV28 and TRBJ1-6): DVKVTQSSRYLVKRTGEKVFLECVQDMDHENMFWYRQDPGLGLRLIYFSYDVKMKEKGDIPEGYSVSREKKERFSLILESASTNQTSMYLCASSLLGQQYNSPLHFGNGTRLTVT.

The chain carries TRBV19 and TRBJ1-5, with TRBD1 matching over 7 bases. V shed 3 bases, J shed 3 bases, and the junction held 14 bases outside the gene matches. Germline CDR1 reads LNHDA; CDR2 reads SQIVND (reference sequence). The CDR3 consists of 18 residues. The CDR3 region is CASSMIRPGTADNQPQHF. The CDR3 DNA is TGTGCCAGTAGTATGATCCGGCCCGGGACAGCCGACAATCAGCCCCAGCATTTT.

A remark on this clone: The sample carries other DNA sequences with the same CDR3. The rearrangement uses TRBV2 and TRBJ1-5; tentative D call: TRBD1 (5 bases). The CDR3 contains 15 residues. Trimming stripped 3 bases from V and 7 bases from J, with 16 bases between. Germline V gene lookup returns CDR1 SNHLY and CDR2 FYNNEI. The CDR3 bases are TGTGCCAGCAGTGATTGGGGGGTCGGGGGGCAGCCCCAGCATTTT. It codes for CASSDWGVGGQPQHF.

This rearrangement joins TRBV5-1 to TRBJ2-3; possibly TRBD2 for D (6 bases). Germline V gene data show CDR1 as SGHRS and CDR2 as YFSETQ. The germline V and J ends were trimmed by 2 bases and 0 bases, with 16 bases remaining between them. This CDR3 is built from 17 residues. The CDR3 DNA reads TGCGCCAGCAGCTTAGGTCTAGCGAGTTCTAGCACAGATACGCAGTATTTT. It is translated as CASSLGLASSSTDTQYF.

This chain links TRBV28 with TRBJ2-7; a weak D match, TRBD1 (6 bases). Germline loops: CDR1 MDHEN, CDR2 SYDVKM. This CDR3 contains 14 residues. V was clipped by 6 bases and J by 2 bases, with 14 bases between them. CDR3 coding DNA: TGTGCCAGCAGACTCCTGGGGGCCACCTACGAGCAGTACTTC. Residues: CASRLLGATYEQYF.

This clone has only a few counts. The genes are TRBV5-1 and TRBJ2-1; 11 bases agree with TRBD2. Germline V gene data show CDR1 as SGHRS and CDR2 as YFSETQ. The CDR3 consists of 15 residues. J gave up 7 bases and V 1 base, and 4 bases lay outside the gene matches. The CDR3 region is CASSLTASGGNEQFF. The CDR3 region has the DNA TGCGCCAGCAGCTTGACGGCTAGCGGGGGGAATGAGCAGTTCTTC.

CDR3 protein: CASSLGTGSMNTEAFF. CDR3 nucleotide sequence: TGTGCCAGTAGTCTGGGGACAGGGAGCATGAACACTGAAGCTTTCTTT. The J gene is TRBJ1-1, the V gene TRBV19; 9 bases match TRBD1. CDR1 and CDR2 from the germline V gene are LNHDA and SQIVND (reference sequence). This CDR3 is 16 amino acids long. V shed 5 bases and J 0 bases; nucleotides not matched to a gene: 7.

The J gene is TRBJ1-6, the V gene TRBV7-9; D possibly corresponds to TRBD1 (5 bases). Germline lookup yields CDR1 SEHNR and CDR2 FQNEAQ (reference sequence). CDR3 size: 15 residues. V lost 1 base and J 5 bases, leaving 9 bases between the germline ends. CDR3 residues: CASSLGDGNNSPLHF. Written as DNA, the CDR3 is TGTGCCAGCAGCTTAGGGGACGGAAATAATTCACCCCTCCACTTT. Drawing the rest from reference TRBV7-9 and TRBJ1-6, the complete variable domain is DTGVSQNPRHKITKRGQNVTFRCDPISEHNRLYWYRQTLGQGPEFLTYFQNEAQLEKSRLLSDRFSAERPKGSFSTLEIQRTEQGDSAMYLCASSLGDGNNSPLHFGNGTRLTVT.

V usage is TRBV12-3 or TRBV12-4 and J usage is TRBJ1-1; no reliable D call. This CDR3 contains 12 residues. V was shortened by 5 bases and J by 6 bases, with 10 bases between the two germline ends. The CDR3 here is CASSPRGSEAFF. The DNA of the CDR3 is TGTGCCAGCAGTCCGAGAGGGTCTGAAGCTTTCTTT.

CDR3 DNA: TGTGCCAGCTGCCCAGGGGAGGGCTATGGCTACACCTTC. Encoded protein: CASCPGEGYGYTF. The chain links TRBV12-3 or TRBV12-4 to TRBJ1-2; maybe TRBD1 (6 bases). V lost 8 bases and J 4 bases, leaving 14 bases between the germline ends. This CDR3 region has 13 residues.

The chain employs TRBV5-1 and TRBJ1-5; 8 bases map to TRBD1. V trimming: 5 bases; J trimming: 8 bases; junction bases outside the gene matches: 9. This CDR3 is built from 14 residues. The germline V gene encodes CDR1 SGHRS and CDR2 YFSETQ. CDR3 loop: CASRPGQGGEPQHF. CDR3 coding DNA: TGCGCCAGCAGACCCGGACAGGGAGGGGAGCCCCAGCATTTT. Looking up the rest from reference TRBV5-1 and TRBJ1-5 gives the full variable domain: KAGVTQTPRYLIKTRGQQVTLSCSPISGHRSVSWYQQTPGQGLQFLFEYFSETQRNKGNFPGRFSGRQFSNSRSEMNVSTLELGDSALYLCASRPGQGGEPQHFGDGTRLSIL.

As concerns this clone: One end of the junction is discordant with germline, which a read error may explain. This chain uses TRBV6-1 with TRBJ1-2, with D perhaps TRBD1 (6 bases). Germline values: CDR1 MNHNS, CDR2 SASEGT. The CDR3 has 15 amino acids. CDR3 sequence: CASREGGARHYGYTF. The CDR3 region has the DNA TGTGCCAGCAGGGAAGGGGGGGCGCGTCACTATGGCTACACCTTC.

The V and J genes are TRBV7-2 and TRBJ1-1; 9 positions match TRBD1. V lost 5 bases to trimming and J lost 7 bases; unmatched junction nucleotides: 8. Germline loops: CDR1 SGHTA, CDR2 FQGNSA. This CDR3 is 14 amino acids long. CDR3 amino acids: CASSARQGGLEAFF. The CDR3 DNA sequence: TGTGCCAGCAGCGCGAGACAGGGGGGACTTGAAGCTTTCTTT.

The CDR3: CASSQRLEETQYF. The CDR3 nucleotides are TGCGCCAGCAGCCAACGACTCGAAGAGACCCAGTACTTC. The J gene is TRBJ2-5, the V gene TRBV4-1, with D unresolved. The CDR3 is 13 residues long. CDR1 is MGHRA, CDR2 YSYEKL, per germline. V dropped 2 bases and J dropped 3 bases, with 7 bases sitting between them.

V usage is TRBV5-1 and J usage is TRBJ2-7, with D possibly TRBD1 on 6 matching bases. CDR3 size: 16 residues. The V gene lost 5 bases and the J gene lost 6 bases, with 24 bases spanning the gap. Germline lookup yields CDR1 SGHRS and CDR2 YFSETQ. In nucleotides, the CDR3 is TGCGCCAGCAGTCTCACAGGGACCTCCGAGGGGATCGAGCAGTACTTC. Its translation: CASSLTGTSEGIEQYF.